The rows below give T cell receptor beta chains drawn from one sample of a study of regulatory T cells in long-lasting Graves disease. TCRdb re-called the multiplex PCR reads through MiXCR, storing one row per CDR3 protein. The data hold fewer than 400,000 distinct CDR3 sequences, with less than 20% observed a single time. The source was peripheral blood mononuclear cells (PBMCs), collected when the disease was refractory, from a patient treated with antithyroid drugs. These receptors all come from a female donor with Graves disease. CDR3s include the opening cysteine and the closing phenylalanine or tryptophan. D genes are given only for firm matches. Some rows have no size entry. The others give once, few or many, or a class for an expanded clone.

TRBD1,14,few,TRBJ2-4,TRBV5-1,TGCGCCAGCAGCCCATGGGGGACAGTGGACATTCAGTACTTC,CASSPWGTVDIQYF
-,17,-,TRBJ1-1,TRBV7-9,TGTGCCAGCAGCTTAGTTATCCTGGGGGCGCCCTGGGATGGGGCTTTCTTT,CASSLVILGAPWDGAFF
-,14,many,TRBJ1-1,TRBV27,TGTGCCAGCAGTTTAAGGTCAGGGTCTAAAGGGGCTTTCTTT,CASSLRSGSKGAFF
-,15,-,TRBJ2-1,TRBV29-1,TGCAGCGTTTGCGAGACACCGAGCTCCTACAATGAGCAGTTCTTC,CSVCETPSSYNEQFF
-,13,-,TRBJ2-7,TRBV6-1,TGTGCCAGCAGTGTGACATCCAGGGACGAGCAGTACTTC,CASSVTSRDEQYF
TRBD1,14,few,TRBJ1-2,TRBV29-1,TGCAGCGTTGTAGGGACAGGGTATAACTATGGCTACACCTTC,CSVVGTGYNYGYTF
-,13,many,TRBJ1-1,TRBV30,TGTGCCTGGAGTGTACAGGCAAAGGCTGAAGCTTTCTTT,CAWSVQAKAEAFF
TRBD1,18,-,TRBJ2-2,TRBV6-1,TGTGCCAGCAGTCTCCGCCAATCCGGGACAGGGGGCACCGGGGAGCTGTTTTTT,CASSLRQSGTGGTGELFF
TRBD2,15,many,TRBJ2-5,TRBV7-2,TGTGCCAGCAGCTTAGTACCGACTAGCGATAGGACCCAGTACTTC,CASSLVPTSDRTQYF
-,14,-,TRBJ2-5,TRBV20-1,TGCAGTGCTAGAGGTGGGCGGGCTGTAGAGACCCAGTACTTC,CSARGGRAVETQYF
-,15,many,TRBJ2-7,TRBV7-8,TGTGCCAGCAGCTTAGGTGCTCAGGCCCCCTACGAGCAGTACTTC,CASSLGAQAPYEQYF
-,11,few,TRBJ1-2,TRBV6-1,TGTGCCAGCATCGGAAACTATGGCTACACCTTC,CASIGNYGYTF
-,13,once,TRBJ2-3,TRBV2,TGTGCCAGCAGTGTGCAGAGTGTGGGTACGCAGTATTTT,CASSVQSVGTQYF
-,14,few,TRBJ1-5,TRBV5-5,TGTGCCAGCAGCTTAATCTCCAACAATCAGCCCCAGCATTTT,CASSLISNNQPQHF
-,14,-,TRBJ1-1,TRBV4-1,TGCGCCAGCAGCCAAGAGGAGGCCGGGGGAGAAGCTTTCTTT,CASSQEEAGGEAFF
TRBD2,15,-,TRBJ2-7,TRBV9,TGTGCCAGCAGCGCCGCTGGCGGGAGAGTCGACGAGCAGTACTTC,CASSAAGGRVDEQYF
TRBD1,16,many,TRBJ1-5,TRBV24-1,TGTGCCACCAGTGAAACCGGACAGGGGGCTCATCAGCCCCAGCATTTT,CATSETGQGAHQPQHF
-,12,many,TRBJ2-2,TRBV6-1,TGTGCCAGCAGTGAATTAGCCGGGGAGCTGTTTTTT,CASSELAGELFF
-,15,many,TRBJ1-2,TRBV3-1,TGTGCCAGCAGCCACCACGACCAGAGACGGTATGGCTACACCTTC,CASSHHDQRRYGYTF
-,15,-,TRBJ1-5,TRBV19,TGTGCCAGTAGTATCCAAGTATCAGGCAATCAGCCCCAGCATTTT,CASSIQVSGNQPQHF
-,16,many,TRBJ2-4,TRBV3-1,TGTGCCAGCAGCCAATGGTCAGGATCCCCCGCGAACATTCAGTACTTC,CASSQWSGSPANIQYF
-,14,many,TRBJ1-4,TRBV29-1,TGCAGCGTCCGCACACAGGGATGGGCTGAAAAACTGTTTTTT,CSVRTQGWAEKLFF
TRBD1,13,many,TRBJ1-5,TRBV29-1,TGCAGCGGCCAGACAGGGCGCAATCAGCCCCAGCATTTT,CSGQTGRNQPQHF
-,11,-,TRBJ2-2,TRBV6-5,TGTGCCAGCAGTTACTGGGGGGAGCTGTTTTTT,CASSYWGELFF
-,15,-,TRBJ2-5,TRBV3-1,TGTGCCAGCAGCCAAGAAAACCGGATGAAAGAGACCCAGTACTTC,CASSQENRMKETQYF
-,13,once,TRBJ2-7,TRBV27,TGTGCCAGCAGTTCTCGGGACTCCTACAAGCAGTACTTC,CASSSRDSYKQYF
-,16,many,TRBJ1-4,TRBV6-5,TGTGCCAGCAGTTTACGCCAGGGTTGGACTAATGAAAAACTGTTTTTT,CASSLRQGWTNEKLFF
-,16,many,TRBJ2-6,TRBV7-9,TGTGCCAGCAGCGGCAAGACACTCTCTGGGGCCAACGTCCTGACTTTC,CASSGKTLSGANVLTF
-,16,few,TRBJ2-6,TRBV4-3,TGCGCCAGCAGCCTTAGATGGGCGCGGGGGGCCAACGTCCTGACTTTC,CASSLRWARGANVLTF
-,15,-,TRBJ2-7,TRBV6-1,TGTGCCAGCAGGCCCTCTCTTTGGGGGTCCTACGAGCAGTACTTC,CASRPSLWGSYEQYF
-,16,-,TRBJ2-7,TRBV9,TGTGCCAGCAGCGTAGATCCAGAGAAGGTTGCCTACGAGCAGTACTTC,CASSVDPEKVAYEQYF
-,15,-,TRBJ2-7,TRBV5-5,TGTGCCAGCAGCTTGGAGTCAGGGAGCTCCTACGAGCAGTACTTC,CASSLESGSSYEQYF
-,17,many,TRBJ1-5,TRBV6-1,TGTGCCAGCAGCCACACTTACCGGGCCGGGGCCAATCAGCCCCAGCATTTT,CASSHTYRAGANQPQHF
TRBD1,14,few,TRBJ1-1,TRBV6-2/TRBV6-3,TGTGCCAGCAGTTACCCACAGGGGACCACTGAAGCTTTCTTT,CASSYPQGTTEAFF
-,13,many,TRBJ2-5,TRBV12-5,TGTGCTAGTGGCCCCTCAGGGAGGGAGACCCAGTACTTC,CASGPSGRETQYF
-,13,many,TRBJ1-2,TRBV12-3/TRBV12-4,TGTGCCAGCAGTTTAGGTAGCGGCCATGGCTACACCTTC,CASSLGSGHGYTF
-,15,many,TRBJ2-7,TRBV28,TGTGCCAGCAGCCCCCCCGGACGGCAAACCTACGAGCAGTACTTC,CASSPPGRQTYEQYF
-,15,-,TRBJ1-1,TRBV7-8,TGTGCCAGCAGCTTAGCGGTGGGGGTGAACACTGAAGCTTTCTTT,CASSLAVGVNTEAFF
TRBD1,14,-,TRBJ2-5,TRBV4-2,TGTGCCAGCAGCTCCTACAGGGGAGCGGAGACCCAGTACTTC,CASSSYRGAETQYF
-,13,many,TRBJ2-7,TRBV28,TGTGCCAGCAGTTCCCTCCAGGGTGACGAGCAGTACTTC,CASSSLQGDEQYF
-,13,few,TRBJ1-5,TRBV18,TGTGCCAGCTCACCCCCGTTAAATCAGCCCCAGCATTTT,CASSPPLNQPQHF
TRBD1,13,many,TRBJ1-4,TRBV28,TGTGCCAGCAGTTCCAACAGGGGTGAAAAACTGTTTTTT,CASSSNRGEKLFF
-,12,many,TRBJ1-2,TRBV6-2/TRBV6-3,TGTGCCAGCAGTGAAGTCCGCTATGGCTACACCTTC,CASSEVRYGYTF
-,13,many,TRBJ1-1,TRBV5-1,TGCGCCAGCAGCCCCGACGGGATCGCTGAAGCTTTCTTT,CASSPDGIAEAFF
TRBD2,16,once,TRBJ2-1,TRBV10-3,TGTGCCATCAGTGAAATGGGACTAGCGGGGGACAATGAGCAGTTCTTC,CAISEMGLAGDNEQFF
-,14,-,TRBJ2-7,TRBV12-3/TRBV12-4,TGTGCCAGCAGTTTAGGTATAGGCGCCTACGAGCAGTACTTC,CASSLGIGAYEQYF
TRBD1,14,many,TRBJ1-6,TRBV7-2,TGTGCCAGCAGCTTTACAGGGGGCGGGTCACCCCTCCACTTT,CASSFTGGGSPLHF
-,16,-,TRBJ1-3,TRBV29-1,TGCAGCGTTGAAATGGAGACCCGCACACCTGGAAACACCATATATTTT,CSVEMETRTPGNTIYF
-,13,many,TRBJ2-7,TRBV13,TGTGCCAGCAGCCGTGGAGTAGCCTACGAGCAGTACTTC,CASSRGVAYEQYF
TRBD1,14,few,TRBJ1-4,TRBV6-1,TGTGCCAGCAGCAGAACAGGGGTTGAGGAAAAACTGTTTTTT,CASSRTGVEEKLFF
-,15,many,TRBJ1-5,TRBV28,TGTGCCAGCACCAAAGACTGGCAGGGCTGGCAGCCCCAGCATTTT,CASTKDWQGWQPQHF
-,14,-,TRBJ1-5,TRBV4-3,TGCGCCAGCAGCCAAGATAGGGGGGCTCAGCCCCAGCATTTT,CASSQDRGAQPQHF
-,14,many,TRBJ1-5,TRBV2,TGTGCCAGCAGTGAAAGGACAGTCAATCAGCCCCAGCATTTT,CASSERTVNQPQHF
TRBD2,13,few,TRBJ2-5,TRBV4-1,TGCGCCAGCAGCCAATGGGGGGGGAAGACCCAGTACTTC,CASSQWGGKTQYF